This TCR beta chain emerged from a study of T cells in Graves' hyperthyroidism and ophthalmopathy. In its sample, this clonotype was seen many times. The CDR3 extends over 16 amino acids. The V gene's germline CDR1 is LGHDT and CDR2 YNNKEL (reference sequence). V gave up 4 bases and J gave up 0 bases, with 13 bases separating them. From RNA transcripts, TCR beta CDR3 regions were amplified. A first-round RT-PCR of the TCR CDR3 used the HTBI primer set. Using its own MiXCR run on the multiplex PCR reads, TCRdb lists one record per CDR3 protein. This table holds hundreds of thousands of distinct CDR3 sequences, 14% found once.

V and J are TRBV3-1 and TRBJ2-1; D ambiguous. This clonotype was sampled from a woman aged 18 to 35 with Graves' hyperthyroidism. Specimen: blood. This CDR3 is CASSPSARSSYNEQFF. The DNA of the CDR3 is TGTGCCAGCAGCCCATCCGCCCGGAGCTCCTACAATGAGCAGTTCTTC.